One sample yielded the 20 T cell receptor beta chains listed below, sequenced in a study of TIL therapy for anti-PD-1-resistant metastatic lung cancer. The time point here: pre-treatment sample, taken before nivolumab and TIL therapy. The tumor samples were excised metastases, mostly pleural nodules or supraclavicular lymph nodes. The immunoSEQ assay was v3. Some clones are missing from TCRdb's copy, which holds only in-frame ones; the method was immunoSEQ multiplex PCR. The sample shows roughly 6,000 clones, roughly 60% of them seen only once. The specimen was tumor tissue, collected at baseline. All receptors derive from a person aged 25 to 85 with non-small cell lung cancer.

The rearrangement links TRBV3-1 (or the pseudogene TRBV3-2) to TRBJ2-7; TRBD1 might be the D (6 bases). V lost 1 base to trimming and J lost 0 bases, with 13 bases between them. CDR1 is LGHDT and CDR2 is YNNKEL in the germline V gene (reference sequence). This CDR3 contains 16 residues. In nucleotides, the CDR3 is TGTGCCAGCAGCCAAGTCGAAGGACAGTTCTCCTACGAGCAGTACTTC. Residues: CASSQVEGQFSYEQYF.

The chain uses TRBV6-4 and TRBJ2-3; weak D call: TRBD1 (5 bases). The CDR3 sequence is 13 residues long. V dropped 3 bases and J dropped 1 base, with 5 bases sitting between them. From germline, CDR1 is MRHNA and CDR2 SNTAGT. CDR3 nucleotide sequence: TGTGCCAGCAGTGAACAGGGCACAGATACGCAGTATTTT. It yields the protein CASSEQGTDTQYF.

The chain joins TRBV7-2 to TRBJ2-5; the D is unclear. Trimming shortened V by 4 bases and J by 9 bases, and 15 bases separated the two germline ends. This CDR3 contains 13 residues. Germline V gene lookup returns CDR1 SGHTA and CDR2 FQGNSA. CDR3 nucleotide sequence: TGTGCCAGCAGCTCCCCCTCTTTTTTGGCCCAGTACTTC. Amino acids: CASSSPSFLAQYF.

This clone was counted only a few times. The chain employs TRBV19 and TRBJ2-2, with 7 bases matching TRBD1. With V trimmed by 10 bases and J by 6 bases, 8 bases remained unmatched. The CDR3 is made up of 13 amino acids. CDR1 and CDR2 (germline): LNHDA, SQIVND (reference sequence). CDR3 sequence (DNA): TGTGCCACCCCGGACAGGACGTCCGGGGAGCTGTTTTTT. Its translation is CATPDRTSGELFF.

CDR3 sequence reads: CASSSRGGGSSGANVLTF. The CDR3 DNA sequence: TGTGCCAGTAGCAGCCGGGGAGGTGGAAGCTCTGGGGCCAACGTCCTGACTTTC. V is TRBV19 and J is TRBJ2-6, with a possible D match to TRBD2 (6 bases). The germline CDR1 and CDR2 sequences are LNHDA and SQIVND (reference sequence). CDR3 size: 18 residues. V lost 6 bases to trimming and J lost 0 bases, with 18 bases between them. Full variable domain (outside the CDR3, taken from reference TRBV19 and TRBJ2-6): DGGITQSPKYLFRKEGQNVTLSCEQNLNHDAMYWYRQDPGQGLRLIYYSQIVNDFQKGDIAEGYSVSREKKESFPLTVTSAQKNPTAFYLCASSSRGGGSSGANVLTFGAGSRLTVL.

This sequence joins TRBV9 and TRBJ2-3; D unresolved. Germline V lookup: CDR1 SGDLS, CDR2 YYNGEE. The V end was cut by 0 bases, the J end by 0 bases, with 8 bases between. The length of the CDR3 is 15 residues. This CDR3 is CASSVARQSTDTQYF. The CDR3 coding sequence is TGTGCCAGCAGCGTAGCGAGGCAGAGCACAGATACGCAGTATTTT.

The chain combines TRBV3-1 (or the pseudogene TRBV3-2) with TRBJ2-5, with D possibly matching TRBD2 (7 bases). The CDR3 spans 14 residues. The germline V gene has CDR1 LGHDT and CDR2 YNNKEL (reference sequence). V gave up 1 base and J gave up 4 bases, with 10 bases separating them. The CDR3 region is CASSQGRGRETQYF. The CDR3 DNA reads TGTGCCAGCAGCCAAGGGCGGGGGCGAGAGACCCAGTACTTC.

This clone showed up just a few times. The chain is built from TRBV3-1 (or the pseudogene TRBV3-2) and TRBJ2-7; D is possibly TRBD2 (5 bases). Per the germline V gene, CDR1 is LGHDT and CDR2 is YNNKEL (reference sequence). The CDR3 has 17 amino acids. With 0 bases removed from V and 6 bases from J, the gap between germline ends came to 21 bases. CDR3 sequence: CASSQDRRGLAPSEQYF. The CDR3 DNA reads as TGTGCCAGCAGCCAAGATCGGCGAGGACTGGCCCCGTCCGAGCAGTACTTC.

There are a few counts of this clone. The V call is TRBV12-3 or TRBV12-4, the J call TRBJ2-7, with D possibly matching TRBD1 (5 bases). Trimming cost V 8 bases and J 9 bases, with 17 bases left between them. This CDR3 is 12 amino acids long. The CDR3 region has the DNA TGTGCCAGCTCTTGGCAGGGCCGCCGGCAGTACTTC. Its protein is CASSWQGRRQYF.

CDR3 in DNA: TGTGCCAGCAGCACCACGCTAACAGGGGTCAACACTGAAGCTTTCTTT. As protein: CASSTTLTGVNTEAFF. The chain carries TRBV5-4 and TRBJ1-1; 7 bases match TRBD1. In germline, CDR1 is SGHNT, CDR2 YYREEE (reference sequence). The CDR3 consists of 16 residues. Germline trimming cut 4 bases from V and 2 bases from J; bases unmatched to any gene: 11.

V gene TRBV28 combines with J gene TRBJ2-7, with 9 bases lining up with TRBD1. CDR1 and CDR2 (germline): MDHEN, SYDVKM. V was pared by 6 bases and J by 2 bases, with 5 bases of the junction left unmatched. This CDR3 spans 14 amino acids. The CDR3 DNA reads as TGTGCCAGCAGCCGGGACAGGGTGGCCTACGAGCAGTACTTC. This sequence encodes CASSRDRVAYEQYF. Drawing the rest from reference TRBV28 and TRBJ2-7, the complete variable domain is DVKVTQSSRYLVKRTGEKVFLECVQDMDHENMFWYRQDPGLGLRLIYFSYDVKMKEKGDIPEGYSVSREKKERFSLILESASTNQTSMYLCASSRDRVAYEQYFGPGTRLTVT.

V and J are TRBV7-9 and TRBJ2-5; D gene ambiguous. CDR3 size: 11 residues. Between the trimmed V and J ends, which lost 2 bases and 4 bases, there was a span of 2 bases. Looked up from germline, CDR1 is SEHNR and CDR2 is FQNEAQ (reference sequence). In nucleotides, the CDR3 is TGTGCCAGCAGCTTATCAGAGACCCAGTACTTC. Encoded protein: CASSLSETQYF.

The chain carries TRBV2 and TRBJ2-1, with D hard to call. Germline CDR1 is SNHLY and CDR2 is FYNNEI. V dropped 6 bases and J dropped 5 bases, with 17 bases sitting between them. The CDR3 extends over 15 amino acids. The CDR3 coding sequence is TGTGCCAGCAGGCTGCTTTTTTCGGGCAACAATGAGCAGTTCTTC. As protein: CASRLLFSGNNEQFF.

This chain links TRBV6-6 with TRBJ2-2, with TRBD1 as a possible D gene (6 bases). CDR1 is MNHNY and CDR2 is SVGAGI in the germline V gene (reference sequence). This CDR3 spans 16 amino acids. The V end lost 2 bases, the J end lost 1 base, and 11 bases lay between the germline ends. The CDR3 here is CASSYMQGQNTGELFF. As DNA, the CDR3 is TGTGCCAGCAGTTACATGCAGGGACAGAACACCGGGGAGCTGTTTTTT.

This chain's CDR3 is CASRASGANVLTF. Written as DNA, the CDR3 is TGTGCCAGCAGGGCCTCTGGGGCCAACGTCCTGACTTTC. The V gene is TRBV2, the J gene TRBJ2-6, with D uncertain. CDR3 length: 13 residues. The germline V gene has CDR1 SNHLY and CDR2 FYNNEI. Trimming cost V 6 bases and J 0 bases, with 3 bases left between them.

This clone was seen only a few times. The chain recombines TRBV14 with TRBJ1-1, with 7 bases matching TRBD1. Losses at the gene ends were 5 bases for V and 6 bases for J; bases not matched to a gene: 6. Germline V gene lookup returns CDR1 SGHDN and CDR2 FVKESK. The CDR3 has 13 amino acids. CDR3 sequence: CASSFTGVAEAFF. The CDR3, as DNA: TGTGCCAGCAGCTTTACAGGGGTCGCTGAAGCTTTCTTT.

The CDR3 loop is CSAGGWQQETQYF. CDR3 coding DNA: TGCAGCGCCGGGGGATGGCAGCAAGAGACCCAGTACTTC. The chain combines TRBV29-1 with TRBJ2-5, with a tentative D call TRBD2 (6 bases). The V gene lost 7 bases and the J gene lost 2 bases, with 14 bases spanning the gap. The germline CDR1 and CDR2 sequences are SQVTM and ANQGSEA. This CDR3 is 13 amino acids long. The entire variable domain, with the rest obtained from reference TRBV29-1 and TRBJ2-5, is as follows: SAVISQKPSRDICQRGTSLTIQCQVDSQVTMMFWYRQQPGQSLTLIATANQGSEATYESGFVIDKFPISRPNLTFSTLTVSNMSPEDSSIYLCSAGGWQQETQYFGPGTRLLVL.

This clone was counted between two and nine times. This sample also contains other DNA sequences that code for the same CDR3. The genes are TRBV6-2 or TRBV6-3 and TRBJ2-7; D is unclear. V was trimmed by 4 bases and J by 3 bases, leaving 7 bases between them. The CDR3 is 12 amino acids. Germline V CDR1 and CDR2: MNHEY, SVGEGT. CDR3 nucleotide sequence: TGTGCCAGCAGTTTCACAAACTACGAGCAGTACTTC. Encoded protein: CASSFTNYEQYF.

The V gene is TRBV4-2, the J gene TRBJ2-1; 9 bases map to TRBD2. The CDR3 consists of 17 residues. Trimming took 3 bases from V and 2 from J; bases not matched to a gene: 8. Germline CDR1 is LGHNA and CDR2 is YNFKEQ. In DNA, the CDR3 is TGTGCCAGCAGCCAGGACCCTAGCGGGGAGCCCTACAATGAGCAGTTCTTC. Its translation is CASSQDPSGEPYNEQFF.

In its sample, this clone was seen a few times. V usage is TRBV2 and J usage is TRBJ2-7; 13 bases are shared with TRBD2. The germline CDR1 and CDR2 sequences are SNHLY and FYNNEI. V shed 4 bases and J 1 base; nucleotides not matched to a gene: 4. The CDR3 extends over 16 amino acids. The CDR3 region has the DNA TGTGCCAGCAGTGCACCGGGACTAGCGGGATCCTACGAGCAGTACTTC. Translating it yields CASSAPGLAGSYEQYF.